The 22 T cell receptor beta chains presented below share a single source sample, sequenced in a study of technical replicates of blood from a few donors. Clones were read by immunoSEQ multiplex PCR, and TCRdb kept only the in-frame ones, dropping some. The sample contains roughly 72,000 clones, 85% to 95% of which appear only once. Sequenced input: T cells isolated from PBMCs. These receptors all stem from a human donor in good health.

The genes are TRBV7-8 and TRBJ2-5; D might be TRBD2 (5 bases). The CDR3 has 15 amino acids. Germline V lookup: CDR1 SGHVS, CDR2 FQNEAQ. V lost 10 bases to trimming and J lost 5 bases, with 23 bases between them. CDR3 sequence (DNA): TGTGCCACCAACGAGGGATTGGGTCACGCGGAGACCCAGTACTTC. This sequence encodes CATNEGLGHAETQYF. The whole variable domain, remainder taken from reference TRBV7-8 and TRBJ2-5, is GAGVSQSPRYKVAKRGQDVALRCDPISGHVSLFWYQQALGQGPEFLTYFQNEAQLDKSGLPSDRFFAERPEGSVSTLKIQRTQQEDSAVYLCATNEGLGHAETQYFGPGTRLLVL.

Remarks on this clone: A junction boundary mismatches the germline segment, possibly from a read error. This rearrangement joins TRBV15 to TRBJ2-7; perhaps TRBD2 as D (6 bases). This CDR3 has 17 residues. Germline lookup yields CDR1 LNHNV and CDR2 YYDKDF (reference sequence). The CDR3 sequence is CATSGDARSGSPYEQYF. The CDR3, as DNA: TGTGCCACCAGCGGAGACGCACGTAGCGGTAGCCCCTACGAGCAGTACTTC.

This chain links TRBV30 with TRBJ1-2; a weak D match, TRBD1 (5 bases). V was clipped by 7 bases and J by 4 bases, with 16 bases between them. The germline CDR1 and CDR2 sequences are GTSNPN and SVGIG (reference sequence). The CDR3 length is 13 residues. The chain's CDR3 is CAFHSGDSYGYTF. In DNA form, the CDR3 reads TGTGCCTTCCACTCGGGGGACTCCTATGGCTACACCTTC.

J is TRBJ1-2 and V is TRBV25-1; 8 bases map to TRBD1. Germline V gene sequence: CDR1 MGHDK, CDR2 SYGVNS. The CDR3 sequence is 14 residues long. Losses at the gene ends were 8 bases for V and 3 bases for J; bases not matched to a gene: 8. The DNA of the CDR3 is TGTGCCAGCCAAGGAGACAGGGGTTACTATGGCTACACCTTC. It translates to CASQGDRGYYGYTF.

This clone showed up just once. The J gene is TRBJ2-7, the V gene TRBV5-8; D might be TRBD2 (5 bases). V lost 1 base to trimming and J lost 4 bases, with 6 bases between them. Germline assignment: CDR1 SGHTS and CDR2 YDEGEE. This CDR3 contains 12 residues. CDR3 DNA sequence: TGTGCCAGCAGCTTGTCGGGGTACGAGCAGTACTTC. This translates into CASSLSGYEQYF. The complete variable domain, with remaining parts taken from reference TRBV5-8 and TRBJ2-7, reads EAGVTQSPTHLIKTRGQQATLRCSPISGHTSVYWYQQALGLGLQFLLWYDEGEERNRGNFPPRFSGRQFPNYSSELNVNALELEDSALYLCASSLSGYEQYFGPGTRLTVT.

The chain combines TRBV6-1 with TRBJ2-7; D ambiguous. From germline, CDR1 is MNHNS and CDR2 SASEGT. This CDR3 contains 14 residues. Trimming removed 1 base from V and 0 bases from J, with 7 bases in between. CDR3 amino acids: CASSEVGSSYEQYF. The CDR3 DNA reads TGTGCCAGCAGTGAAGTGGGCAGCTCCTACGAGCAGTACTTC.

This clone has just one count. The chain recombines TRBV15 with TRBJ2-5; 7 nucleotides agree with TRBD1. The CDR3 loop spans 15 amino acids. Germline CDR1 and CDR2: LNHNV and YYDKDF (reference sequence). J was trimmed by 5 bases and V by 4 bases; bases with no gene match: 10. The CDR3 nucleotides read TGTGCCACCAGCACCCTCACGTACAGGGGTGAGACCCAGTACTTC. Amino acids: CATSTLTYRGETQYF.

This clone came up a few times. The CDR3 is CSVEGGTYEQYF. As DNA, the CDR3 is TGCAGCGTTGAAGGAGGAACCTACGAGCAGTACTTC. The rearrangement joins TRBV29-1 to TRBJ2-7; D is ambiguous. This CDR3 is 12 amino acids long. Trimming cost V 1 base and J 2 bases, with 6 bases left between them. CDR1 and CDR2 from the germline V gene are SQVTM and ANQGSEA.

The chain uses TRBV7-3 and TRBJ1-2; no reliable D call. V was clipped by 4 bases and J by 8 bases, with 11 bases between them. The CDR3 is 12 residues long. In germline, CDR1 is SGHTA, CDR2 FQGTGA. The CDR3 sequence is CASSSPFGGYTF. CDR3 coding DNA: TGTGCCAGCAGCTCCCCGTTCGGGGGCTACACCTTC.

This CDR3 is CASSQGPSSGNTIYF. CDR3 coding DNA: TGTGCCAGTAGCCAGGGGCCATCCTCTGGAAACACCATATATTTT. The V gene is TRBV19, the J gene TRBJ1-3, with a tentative D call TRBD1 (6 bases). Trimming stripped 6 bases from V and 0 bases from J, with 12 bases between. The germline gives CDR1 LNHDA, CDR2 SQIVND (reference sequence). CDR3 length: 15 residues. Supplemented by reference TRBV19 and TRBJ1-3, the full variable domain reads DGGITQSPKYLFRKEGQNVTLSCEQNLNHDAMYWYRQDPGQGLRLIYYSQIVNDFQKGDIAEGYSVSREKKESFPLTVTSAQKNPTAFYLCASSQGPSSGNTIYFGEGSWLTVV.

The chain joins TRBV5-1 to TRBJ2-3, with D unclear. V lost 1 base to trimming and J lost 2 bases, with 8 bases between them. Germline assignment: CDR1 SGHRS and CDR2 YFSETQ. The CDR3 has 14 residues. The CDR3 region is CASSLTQDTDTQYF. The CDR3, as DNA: TGCGCCAGCAGCTTGACTCAAGACACAGATACGCAGTATTTT.

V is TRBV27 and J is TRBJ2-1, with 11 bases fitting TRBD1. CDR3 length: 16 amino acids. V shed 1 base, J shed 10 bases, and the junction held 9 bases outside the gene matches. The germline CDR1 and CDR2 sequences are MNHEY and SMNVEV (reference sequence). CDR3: CASSLWSDRGRGEQFF. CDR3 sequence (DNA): TGTGCCAGCAGTTTATGGTCGGACAGGGGGCGCGGGGAGCAGTTCTTC.

The CDR3 region is CASSLPPSASSYEQYF. Here the CDR3 DNA reads TGTGCCAGCAGTTTACCCCCTAGCGCGAGCTCCTACGAGCAGTACTTC. The gene calls are TRBV28 and TRBJ2-7; D is perhaps TRBD2 (6 bases). Per germline, CDR1 MDHEN and CDR2 SYDVKM. There are 16 residues in the CDR3. Trimming took off 2 bases at V and 0 bases at J, with 14 bases between the two ends. Based on the CDR3 plus reference TRBV28 and TRBJ2-7, the full variable domain is DVKVTQSSRYLVKRTGEKVFLECVQDMDHENMFWYRQDPGLGLRLIYFSYDVKMKEKGDIPEGYSVSREKKERFSLILESASTNQTSMYLCASSLPPSASSYEQYFGPGTRLTVT.

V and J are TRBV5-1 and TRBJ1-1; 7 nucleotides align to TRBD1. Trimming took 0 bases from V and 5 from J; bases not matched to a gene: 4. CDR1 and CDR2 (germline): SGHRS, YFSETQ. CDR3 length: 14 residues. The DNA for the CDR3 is TGCGCCAGCAGCTTGGATGAGGGGGCGACTGAAGCTTTCTTT. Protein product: CASSLDEGATEAFF. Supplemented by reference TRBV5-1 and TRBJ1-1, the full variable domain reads KAGVTQTPRYLIKTRGQQVTLSCSPISGHRSVSWYQQTPGQGLQFLFEYFSETQRNKGNFPGRFSGRQFSNSRSEMNVSTLELGDSALYLCASSLDEGATEAFFGQGTRLTVV.

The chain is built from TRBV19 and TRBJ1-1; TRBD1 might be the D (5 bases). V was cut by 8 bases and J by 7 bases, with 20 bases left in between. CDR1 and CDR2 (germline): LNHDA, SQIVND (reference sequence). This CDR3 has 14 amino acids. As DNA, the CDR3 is TGTGCCAGTGCTTTCCTAGCTTCGGGGGGTGAAGCTTTCTTT. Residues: CASAFLASGGEAFF.

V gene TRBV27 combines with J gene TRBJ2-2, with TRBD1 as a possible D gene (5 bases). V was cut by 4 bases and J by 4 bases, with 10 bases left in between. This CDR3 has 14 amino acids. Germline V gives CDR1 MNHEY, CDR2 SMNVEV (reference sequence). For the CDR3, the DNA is TGTGCCAGCAGTTATCAGGGTACCACCGGGGAGCTGTTTTTT. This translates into CASSYQGTTGELFF.

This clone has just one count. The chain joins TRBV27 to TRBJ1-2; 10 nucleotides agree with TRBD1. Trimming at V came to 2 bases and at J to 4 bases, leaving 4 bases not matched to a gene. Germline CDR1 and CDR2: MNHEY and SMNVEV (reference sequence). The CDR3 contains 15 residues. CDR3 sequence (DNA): TGTGCCAGCAGTTTAGGGACAGGGGAGGCCTATGGCTACACCTTC. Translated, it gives CASSLGTGEAYGYTF.

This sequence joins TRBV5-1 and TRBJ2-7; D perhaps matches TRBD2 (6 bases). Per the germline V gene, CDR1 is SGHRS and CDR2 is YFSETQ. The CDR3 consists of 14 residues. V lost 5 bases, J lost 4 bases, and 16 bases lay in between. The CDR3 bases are TGCGCCAGCAGTTCACCGGGAGACCCGTACGAGCAGTACTTC. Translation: CASSSPGDPYEQYF.

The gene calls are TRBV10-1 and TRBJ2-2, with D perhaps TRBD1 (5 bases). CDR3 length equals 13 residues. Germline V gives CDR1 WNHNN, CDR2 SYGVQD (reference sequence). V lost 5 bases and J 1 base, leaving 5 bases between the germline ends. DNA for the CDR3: TGCGCCAGCAGTCAGGGGAACACCGGGGAGCTGTTTTTT. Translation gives CASSQGNTGELFF.

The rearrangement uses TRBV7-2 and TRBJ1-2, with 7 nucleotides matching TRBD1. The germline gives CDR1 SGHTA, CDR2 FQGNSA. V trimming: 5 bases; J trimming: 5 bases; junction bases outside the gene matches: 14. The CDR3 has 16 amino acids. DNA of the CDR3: TGTGCCAGCAGCATTAGGTCTGGGGACAGTCTTTATGGCTACACCTTC. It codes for CASSIRSGDSLYGYTF. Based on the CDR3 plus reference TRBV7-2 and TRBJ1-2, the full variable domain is GAGVSQSPSNKVTEKGKDVELRCDPISGHTALYWYRQSLGQGLEFLIYFQGNSAPDKSGLPSDRFSAERTGGSVSTLTIQRTQQEDSAVYLCASSIRSGDSLYGYTFGSGTRLTVV.

The CDR3 DNA sequence: TGTGCCAGCAGCTTAGCACTAGCGGAGACCTACGAGCAGTACTTC. Its protein is CASSLALAETYEQYF. The chain joins TRBV7-9 to TRBJ2-7; 8 nucleotides agree with TRBD2. The germline gives CDR1 SEHNR, CDR2 FQNEAQ (reference sequence). The CDR3 loop spans 15 amino acids. The J segment lost 2 bases and the V segment lost 0 bases, leaving 3 bases of the junction unmatched.

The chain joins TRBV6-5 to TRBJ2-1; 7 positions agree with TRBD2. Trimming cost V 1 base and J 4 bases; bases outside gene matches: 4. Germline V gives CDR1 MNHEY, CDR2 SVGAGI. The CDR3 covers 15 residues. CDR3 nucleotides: TGTGCCAGCAGTTACTTGGCGGGAGTTTACAATGAGCAGTTCTTC. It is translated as CASSYLAGVYNEQFF.